The 3 T cell receptor beta chains in this list originate from one sample, sequenced in a study of T cell repertoires in cytomegalovirus infection. Using its own MiXCR run on the reads, TCRdb lists one record per CDR3 protein. The sample lists approximately 730,000 distinct CDR3 sequences; about 33% were seen once. No antigen has been identified for these receptors. The specimen comprised cultured PBMCs, sampled from culture after CMV antigen stimulation. The source of these receptors is a human donor in good health (CMV status not recorded). Some clones in this sample may be carry-over from other donors' samples.

This chain links TRBV2 with TRBJ2-7; D may be TRBD1 (6 bases). Trimming left V 3 bases short and J 3 bases short, with 15 bases between. The germline gives CDR1 SNHLY, CDR2 FYNNEI. The CDR3 length is 15 residues. For the CDR3, the DNA is TGTGCCAGCAGTGAGCAGCCAGACAGGAACTACGAGCAGTACTTC. This sequence encodes CASSEQPDRNYEQYF. Looking up the rest from reference TRBV2 and TRBJ2-7 gives the full variable domain: EPEVTQTPSHQVTQMGQEVILRCVPISNHLYFYWYRQILGQKVEFLVSFYNNEISEKSEIFDDQFSVERPDGSNFTLKIRSTKLEDSAMYFCASSEQPDRNYEQYFGPGTRLTVT.

The genes are TRBV27 and TRBJ2-1; 8 bases line up with TRBD2. Looked up from germline, CDR1 is MNHEY and CDR2 is SMNVEV (reference sequence). V shed 10 bases, J shed 5 bases, and the junction held 7 bases outside the gene matches. CDR3 length: 13 residues. CDR3 amino acids: CATAGGTNNEQFF. CDR3 bases: TGTGCCACCGCGGGGGGAACCAACAATGAGCAGTTCTTC.

This clonotype appeared a few times. The rearrangement uses TRBV20-1 and TRBJ1-4, with a tentative D call TRBD1 (5 bases). V was cut by 1 base and J by 8 bases, with 14 bases left in between. Germline values: CDR1 DFQATT, CDR2 SNEGSKA (reference sequence). This CDR3 is 14 amino acids long. CDR3 sequence reads: CSARGRGEREKLFF. CDR3 sequence (DNA): TGCAGTGCTAGAGGCCGAGGGGAGAGGGAAAAACTGTTTTTT.